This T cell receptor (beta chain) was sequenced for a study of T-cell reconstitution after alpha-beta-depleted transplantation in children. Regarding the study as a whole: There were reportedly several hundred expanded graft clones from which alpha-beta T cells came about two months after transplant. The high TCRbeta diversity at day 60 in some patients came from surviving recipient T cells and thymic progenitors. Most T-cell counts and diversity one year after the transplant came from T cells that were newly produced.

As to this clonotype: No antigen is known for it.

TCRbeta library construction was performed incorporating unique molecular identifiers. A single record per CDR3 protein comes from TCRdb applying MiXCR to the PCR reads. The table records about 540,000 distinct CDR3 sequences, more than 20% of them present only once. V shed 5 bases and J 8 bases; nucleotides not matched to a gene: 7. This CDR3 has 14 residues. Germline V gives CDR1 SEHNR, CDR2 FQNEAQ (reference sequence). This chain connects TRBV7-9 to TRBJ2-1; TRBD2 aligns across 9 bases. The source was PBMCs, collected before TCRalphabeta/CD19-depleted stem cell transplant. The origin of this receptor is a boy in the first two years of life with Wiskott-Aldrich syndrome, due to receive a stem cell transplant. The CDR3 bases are TGTGCCAGCAGCCATAGCGGGAGTTTCCATGAGCAGTTCTTC. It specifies CASSHSGSFHEQFF.